Listed below are T cell receptor beta chains from one sample, sequenced in a study of regulatory T cells in long-lasting Graves disease. TCRdb processed the multiplex PCR reads anew with MiXCR; each CDR3 protein has one entry. The data contain around 460,000 distinct CDR3 sequences, around 13% of them seen just once; the ten biggest clones take up around a sixth. The same sample was also used in a study of T cells in Graves' hyperthyroidism and ophthalmopathy.

The sequencing used peripheral blood mononuclear cells (PBMCs), collected at new diagnosis, from a patient treated with antithyroid drugs. These receptors were collected from a woman between 50 and 59 years old with Graves disease. Each CDR3 is given with its conserved first and last residue. The D gene is left open where the match is weak. Expanded clones get a size class; other rows say once, few or many, or leave the size out.

J gene: TRBJ1-1
V gene: TRBV7-9
clone size: few
D gene: -
CDR3 DNA: TGTGCCAGCACCCACGGGGACTCAACGAACACTGAAGCTTTCTTT
CDR3 protein: CASTHGDSTNTEAFF

J gene: TRBJ2-7
V gene: TRBV6-5
clone size: many
D gene: -
CDR3 DNA: TGTGCCAGCAGTTACGCTGACAGTTGGTTCTACGAGCAGTACTTC
CDR3 protein: CASSYADSWFYEQYF

J gene: TRBJ2-7
V gene: TRBV7-8
clone size: -
D gene: TRBD2
CDR3 DNA: TGTGCCAGCATAAAGGAGCGGCTAGCGGATTCAAGCTCCTACGAGCAGTACTTC
CDR3 protein: CASIKERLADSSSYEQYF

J gene: TRBJ2-3
V gene: TRBV3-1
clone size: many
D gene: -
CDR3 DNA: TGTGCCAGCAGCCGATTCACAGATACGCAGTATTTT
CDR3 protein: CASSRFTDTQYF

J gene: TRBJ2-2
V gene: TRBV6-1
clone size: few
D gene: TRBD1
CDR3 DNA: TGTGCCAGCAGTCACCCCCCGGGACAGAGCACCGGGGAGCTGTTTTTT
CDR3 protein: CASSHPPGQSTGELFF

J gene: TRBJ1-2
V gene: TRBV2
clone size: few
D gene: -
CDR3 DNA: TGTGCCAGCAGTGTCGAAGGCAGTTATGGCTACACCTTC
CDR3 protein: CASSVEGSYGYTF

J gene: TRBJ2-5
V gene: TRBV10-3
clone size: many
D gene: TRBD1
CDR3 DNA: TGTGCCATCCGGGAGACAGGGGAAGAGACCCAGTACTTC
CDR3 protein: CAIRETGEETQYF

J gene: TRBJ2-2
V gene: TRBV12-3/TRBV12-4
clone size: many
D gene: -
CDR3 DNA: TGTGCCAGCAGTTTTTCCGGTCCCGGGGAGCTGTTTTTT
CDR3 protein: CASSFSGPGELFF

J gene: TRBJ2-5
V gene: TRBV29-1
clone size: -
D gene: TRBD1
CDR3 DNA: TGCAGCGTTCCAGGGAATCCGACAGGGGGAGAGACCCAGTACTTC
CDR3 protein: CSVPGNPTGGETQYF

J gene: TRBJ2-3
V gene: TRBV6-1
clone size: -
D gene: -
CDR3 DNA: TGTGCCAGCAGCCCACAGGGCGTCCTTGGGACAGATACGCAGTATTTT
CDR3 protein: CASSPQGVLGTDTQYF

J gene: TRBJ2-1
V gene: TRBV9
clone size: -
D gene: -
CDR3 DNA: TGTGCCAGCAGCGTAGCCCCAAACCCACCGGGACTCCCGTACAATGAGCAGTTCTTC
CDR3 protein: CASSVAPNPPGLPYNEQFF

J gene: TRBJ2-1
V gene: TRBV9
clone size: few
D gene: TRBD2
CDR3 DNA: TGTGCCAGCAGCGTGGCGGGAGCGGTGGCTGGTGAGCAGTTCTTC
CDR3 protein: CASSVAGAVAGEQFF

J gene: TRBJ2-7
V gene: TRBV19
clone size: many
D gene: TRBD1
CDR3 DNA: TGTGCCAGTAGTATAGTGGGACAGGGGGCGCATCTCGAGCAGTACTTC
CDR3 protein: CASSIVGQGAHLEQYF

J gene: TRBJ2-7
V gene: TRBV27
clone size: many
D gene: -
CDR3 DNA: TGTGCCAGCAGTTTCGGGCCGGCCCCGGGCGAGCAGTACTTC
CDR3 protein: CASSFGPAPGEQYF

J gene: TRBJ2-1
V gene: TRBV4-1
clone size: -
D gene: TRBD2
CDR3 DNA: TGCGCCAGCAGCCAAGATCGTCTAGCGGGAGGTAGAGATGAGCAGTTCTTC
CDR3 protein: CASSQDRLAGGRDEQFF

J gene: TRBJ2-1
V gene: TRBV5-4
clone size: -
D gene: -
CDR3 DNA: TGTGCCAGCAGACCCACAGGGTGGTTACACAATGAGCAGTTCTTC
CDR3 protein: CASRPTGWLHNEQFF

J gene: TRBJ1-1
V gene: TRBV29-1
clone size: many
D gene: -
CDR3 DNA: TGCAGCGTTGAGGGTGGGGCGCGGACTGAAGCTTTCTTT
CDR3 protein: CSVEGGARTEAFF

J gene: TRBJ1-1
V gene: TRBV27
clone size: many
D gene: -
CDR3 DNA: TGTGCCAGCAGCCGTCGGGGGGACGGTGAAGCTTTCTTT
CDR3 protein: CASSRRGDGEAFF

J gene: TRBJ2-1
V gene: TRBV10-2
clone size: -
D gene: -
CDR3 DNA: TGCGCCAGCAGTGAGGCGGTCTCCTACAATGAGCAGTTCTTC
CDR3 protein: CASSEAVSYNEQFF

J gene: TRBJ2-7
V gene: TRBV19
clone size: few
D gene: TRBD2
CDR3 DNA: TGTGCCAGTCGGAAAATTAGCGGGAGTAACTACGAGCAGTACTTC
CDR3 protein: CASRKISGSNYEQYF

J gene: TRBJ2-7
V gene: TRBV28
clone size: many
D gene: -
CDR3 DNA: TGTGCCAGCAGTTTAACAGGGAGGGGGTACGAGCAGTACTTC
CDR3 protein: CASSLTGRGYEQYF

J gene: TRBJ1-1
V gene: TRBV11-2
clone size: -
D gene: -
CDR3 DNA: TGTGCCAGCAGCCAAGATCCGGATCGACGAGGAACTGAAGCTTTCTTT
CDR3 protein: CASSQDPDRRGTEAFF

J gene: TRBJ2-3
V gene: TRBV11-2
clone size: many
D gene: -
CDR3 DNA: TGTGCCAGCACCTTCTTAACTCGACAAAGCACAGATACGCAGTATTTT
CDR3 protein: CASTFLTRQSTDTQYF

J gene: TRBJ1-1
V gene: TRBV7-3
clone size: -
D gene: -
CDR3 DNA: TGTGCCAGCAGTTTAGGGCGGGGGAACACTAAAGCTTTCTTT
CDR3 protein: CASSLGRGNTKAFF

J gene: TRBJ2-2
V gene: TRBV20-1
clone size: -
D gene: TRBD2
CDR3 DNA: TGCAGTGCTAGCCGCGGGGGGGACACCGGGGAGCTGTTTTTT
CDR3 protein: CSASRGGDTGELFF

J gene: TRBJ2-1
V gene: TRBV9
clone size: many
D gene: TRBD1
CDR3 DNA: TGTGCCAGCAGCGTAGCAGGGGGCGGCTACAATGAGCAGTTCTTC
CDR3 protein: CASSVAGGGYNEQFF

J gene: TRBJ2-7
V gene: TRBV28
clone size: many
D gene: -
CDR3 DNA: TGTGCCAGCAGTTTAGACCTTTTTCCCTACGAGCAGTACTTC
CDR3 protein: CASSLDLFPYEQYF

J gene: TRBJ2-1
V gene: TRBV6-2/TRBV6-3
clone size: -
D gene: -
CDR3 DNA: TGTGCCAGCAGTAGGGGCCCCGGGGATTACAATGAGCAGTTCTTC
CDR3 protein: CASSRGPGDYNEQFF

J gene: TRBJ2-2
V gene: TRBV7-3
clone size: few
D gene: -
CDR3 DNA: TGTGCCAGCAGCTTAATGGGCAGGGAGGTTACCGGGGAGCTGTTTTTT
CDR3 protein: CASSLMGREVTGELFF

J gene: TRBJ2-1
V gene: TRBV7-9
clone size: many
D gene: -
CDR3 DNA: TGTGCCAGCAGCTTAGAGCCAGGCGCCACCTACAATGAGCAGTTCTTC
CDR3 protein: CASSLEPGATYNEQFF

J gene: TRBJ2-3
V gene: TRBV28
clone size: -
D gene: -
CDR3 DNA: TGTGCCAGCAGTTTCCCTCTGCGGGCTTCCACAGATACGCAGTATTTT
CDR3 protein: CASSFPLRASTDTQYF

J gene: TRBJ1-1
V gene: TRBV7-8
clone size: -
D gene: -
CDR3 DNA: TGTGCCAGCAGCTTATTGGTAGACACTGAAGCTTTCTTT
CDR3 protein: CASSLLVDTEAFF

J gene: TRBJ2-2
V gene: TRBV7-3
clone size: -
D gene: -
CDR3 DNA: TGTGCCAGCAGCTTACGCGGGACTTTGGCCGGGGAGCTGTTTTTT
CDR3 protein: CASSLRGTLAGELFF

J gene: TRBJ2-2
V gene: TRBV28
clone size: many
D gene: TRBD2
CDR3 DNA: TGTGCCAGCACTCCGGGTGGCGGGAGTGGTACCGGGGAGCTGTTTTTT
CDR3 protein: CASTPGGGSGTGELFF

J gene: TRBJ2-3
V gene: TRBV9
clone size: many
D gene: TRBD2
CDR3 DNA: TGTGCCAGCAGCAAAAGCGGGGCAGCAGATACGCAGTATTTT
CDR3 protein: CASSKSGAADTQYF

J gene: TRBJ1-5
V gene: TRBV28
clone size: -
D gene: -
CDR3 DNA: TGTGCCAGCAGGGGTGATCAGCCCCAGCATTTT
CDR3 protein: CASRGDQPQHF

J gene: TRBJ2-3
V gene: TRBV11-2
clone size: many
D gene: -
CDR3 DNA: TGTGCCAGCAGCTTAGACGGTCCCACAGATACGCAGTATTTT
CDR3 protein: CASSLDGPTDTQYF

J gene: TRBJ2-7
V gene: TRBV6-5
clone size: once
D gene: -
CDR3 DNA: TGTGCCAGCAGTTCACTGGCTGGGGCGGACGAGCAGTACTTC
CDR3 protein: CASSSLAGADEQYF

J gene: TRBJ2-7
V gene: TRBV6-1
clone size: many
D gene: TRBD1
CDR3 DNA: TGTGCCAGCAGACGGGGACAGGGTTGGGAGCAGTACTTC
CDR3 protein: CASRRGQGWEQYF

J gene: TRBJ1-4
V gene: TRBV7-8
clone size: many
D gene: -
CDR3 DNA: TGTGCCAGCAGCCCCTCAGGGGCTAATGAAAAACTGTTTTTT
CDR3 protein: CASSPSGANEKLFF

J gene: TRBJ2-2
V gene: TRBV10-1
clone size: few
D gene: -
CDR3 DNA: TGCGCCAGCAGTGAGGGGGCGTTCACCGGGGAGCTGTTTTTT
CDR3 protein: CASSEGAFTGELFF

J gene: TRBJ2-1
V gene: TRBV7-9
clone size: -
D gene: TRBD1
CDR3 DNA: TGTGCCAGCAGCCGAGACAGGGGAAGCTACAATGAGCAGTTGTTT
CDR3 protein: CASSRDRGSYNEQLF

J gene: TRBJ2-7
V gene: TRBV14
clone size: few
D gene: TRBD1
CDR3 DNA: TGTGCCAGCAGCCAAGTGCGTGGCAGGGGGACGGGTGAGCAGTACTTC
CDR3 protein: CASSQVRGRGTGEQYF

J gene: TRBJ2-2
V gene: TRBV4-2
clone size: -
D gene: TRBD2
CDR3 DNA: TGTGCCAGCAGCCAACCCGGACTAGCGGAGAACACCGGGGAGCTGTTTTTT
CDR3 protein: CASSQPGLAENTGELFF

J gene: TRBJ2-3
V gene: TRBV20-1
clone size: few
D gene: -
CDR3 DNA: TGCAGTGCTAGTAGCGGTGCCGGCGGGGATACGCAGTATTTT
CDR3 protein: CSASSGAGGDTQYF

J gene: TRBJ2-3
V gene: TRBV11-2
clone size: many
D gene: -
CDR3 DNA: TGTGCCAGCGCCGTTGACAGGACCCCTTTATATCTTACGCAGTATTTT
CDR3 protein: CASAVDRTPLYLTQYF

J gene: TRBJ1-4
V gene: TRBV12-3/TRBV12-4
clone size: many
D gene: -
CDR3 DNA: TGTGCCAGCAGTTTAGGATATGAAAAACTGTTTTTT
CDR3 protein: CASSLGYEKLFF

J gene: TRBJ2-2
V gene: TRBV7-9
clone size: -
D gene: TRBD1
CDR3 DNA: TGTGCCAGCAGCCCACCCGGGACAGGGGACACCGGGGAGCTGTTTTTT
CDR3 protein: CASSPPGTGDTGELFF